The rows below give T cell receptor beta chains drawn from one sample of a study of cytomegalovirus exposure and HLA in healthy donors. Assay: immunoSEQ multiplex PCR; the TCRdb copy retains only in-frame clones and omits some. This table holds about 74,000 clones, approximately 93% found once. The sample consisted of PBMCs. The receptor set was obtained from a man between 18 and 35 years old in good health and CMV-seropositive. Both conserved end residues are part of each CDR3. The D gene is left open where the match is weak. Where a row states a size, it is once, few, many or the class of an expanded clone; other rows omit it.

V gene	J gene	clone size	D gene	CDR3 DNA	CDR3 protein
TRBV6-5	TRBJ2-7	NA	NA	TGTGCCAGCAGTTACTCGCTTAGCGGACCCTACGAGCAGTACTTC	CASSYSLSGPYEQYF
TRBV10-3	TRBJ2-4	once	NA	TGTGCCACCTCCGGTGTCGGAGCCAAAAACATTCAGTACTTC	CATSGVGAKNIQYF
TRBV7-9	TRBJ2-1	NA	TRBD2	TGTGCCAGCAGCTTATCCGGCGGGAGCTACAATGAGCAGTTCTTC	CASSLSGGSYNEQFF
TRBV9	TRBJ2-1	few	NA	TGTGCCAGCAGCGCCACTTCAACCTCCTACAATGAGCAGTTCTTC	CASSATSTSYNEQFF
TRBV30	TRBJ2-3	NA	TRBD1	TGTGCCTGGACCCTGGGACAGGGGTACACAGATACGCAGTATTTT	CAWTLGQGYTDTQYF
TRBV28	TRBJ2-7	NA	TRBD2	TGTGCCAGCAGTTCCCCGAGCGGGAGGGGCCTTTCCTACGAGCAGTACTTC	CASSSPSGRGLSYEQYF
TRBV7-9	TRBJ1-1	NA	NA	TGTGCCAGCAGCCCGACACCTCTTGATACCGAAGCCTTCTTT	CASSPTPLDTEAFF
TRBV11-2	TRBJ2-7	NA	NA	TGTGCCAGCAGCTTAGCGTTGGGGGGATTATACGAGCAGTACTTC	CASSLALGGLYEQYF
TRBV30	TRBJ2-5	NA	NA	TGTGCCTGGAGGCCCGGACACTCCGAGACCCAGTACTTC	CAWRPGHSETQYF
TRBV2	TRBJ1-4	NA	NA	TGTGCCAGCAGTGAAGCTGGAGGAAAACTGTTTTTT	CASSEAGGKLFF
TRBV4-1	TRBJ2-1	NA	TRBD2	TGCGCCAGCAGCTCGCTAGCGGGAGGCCCCCGGCGGTTCTTC	CASSSLAGGPRRFF
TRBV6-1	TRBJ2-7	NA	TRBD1	TGTGCCAGCAGTGAAGGACAGGGGATTAGGTACGAGCAGTACTTC	CASSEGQGIRYEQYF
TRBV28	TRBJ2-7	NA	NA	TGTGCCAGCAGCCGGCCCCAGGGCGCCCCTAATTACGAGCAGTACTTC	CASSRPQGAPNYEQYF
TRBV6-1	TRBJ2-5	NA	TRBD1	TGTGCCAGCAGTGAGCGACAGGGCAGAGGAGAGACCCAGTACTTC	CASSERQGRGETQYF
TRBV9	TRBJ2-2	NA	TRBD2	TGTGCCAGCAGCGCACTAGCGGGGGGGACCGGGGAGCTGTTTTTT	CASSALAGGTGELFF